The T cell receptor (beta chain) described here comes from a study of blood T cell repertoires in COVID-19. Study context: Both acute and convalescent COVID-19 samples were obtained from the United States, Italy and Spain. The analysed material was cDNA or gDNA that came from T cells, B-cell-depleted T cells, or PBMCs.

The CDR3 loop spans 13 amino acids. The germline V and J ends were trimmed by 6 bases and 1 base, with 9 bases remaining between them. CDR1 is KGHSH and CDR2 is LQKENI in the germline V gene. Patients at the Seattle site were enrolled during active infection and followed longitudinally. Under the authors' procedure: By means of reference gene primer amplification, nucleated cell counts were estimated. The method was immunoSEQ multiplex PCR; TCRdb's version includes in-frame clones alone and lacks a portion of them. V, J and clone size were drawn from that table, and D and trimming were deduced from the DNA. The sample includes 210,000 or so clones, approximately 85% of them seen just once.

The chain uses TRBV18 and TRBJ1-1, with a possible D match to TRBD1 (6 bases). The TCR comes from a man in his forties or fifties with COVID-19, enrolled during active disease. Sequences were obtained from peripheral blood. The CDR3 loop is CASSQGSNTEAFF. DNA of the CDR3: TGTGCCAGCTCGCAGGGGTCGAACACTGAAGCTTTCTTT. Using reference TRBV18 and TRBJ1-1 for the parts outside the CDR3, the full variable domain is NAGVMQNPRHLVRRRGQEARLRCSPMKGHSHVYWYRQLPEEGLKFMVYLQKENIIDESGMPKERFSAEFPKEGPSILRIQQVVRGDSAAYFCASSQGSNTEAFFGQGTRLTVV.